This TCR beta chain was captured in a study of blood T cells in healthy people across ages (dated by TCRdb to between 2015 and 2017). Concerning the study at large: In model experiments, template switching captured roughly one uniquely barcoded TCR beta cDNA molecule for every two T cells. To track age-related changes in TCR beta repertoire diversity, the study relied on deep sequencing normalized with unique cDNA molecular identifiers. The donors were split into four age groups: young (average about 15 years), middle-aged (39), aged (roughly 60) and long-lived (under 90). Two additional independent replicas of 1 million unique cDNA reads from the same blood draw were analyzed for two donors (one aged 18 to 29 and one aged 80 or older). The research as a whole found: Observed TCR beta diversity correlated strongly with the percentage of naive T cells measured by flow cytometry. Because profiling used bulk unsorted PBMCs, naive and antigen-experienced compartments could not be compared conclusively. Because donor CMV infection status was unknown, age-related changes in expanded clonotypes were potentially confounded. As age increased, observed TCR beta diversity per million T cells dropped in a roughly linear way, and a significant reduction was already evident by age around 41. Compared with the aged group, the long-lived group had more naive CD4+ T cells, fewer expanded clones and increased TCR diversity, suggesting age selection. Estimates of total diversity from one million sequenced T cells were regarded as lower bounds and underestimates.

The 35 to 40 donors, aged about 6 to 95 years, were systemically healthy Caucasian individuals from Russia. Around 9.8 milliliters of peripheral blood were collected from each donor into EDTA-treated Vacutainer tubes. Ficoll-Paque density-gradient centrifugation was used to isolate PBMCs, with at least 6 million obtained per sample. Trizol reagent was used to extract total RNA from PBMCs, with at least 5 micrograms per sample. For every donor, an aliquot of PBMCs went through flow cytometry to measure the percentages of naive CD45RAhigh/CD27high T cells. CDR1 and CDR2, per the germline V gene (reference sequence), are MNHNY and SVGAGI. Trimming accounts for 2 bases at V and 8 bases at J, while the number of junction bases matched to no gene is 2. The cysteine opens and the phenylalanine closes a CDR3 of 15 amino acids. Kept here is only the CDR3 DNA, which spans 45 bases and is read in frame from base 1.

Turning to this clonotype: Its antigen is still unknown. Per-base quality was not reported, and no clone a single base away is much larger than it.

Library preparation employed 5' RACE. Sequencing took place on an Illumina HiSeq 2500. The second PCR ran for roughly 7 to 12 cycles and used a J-beta primer mix along with a sample-barcoded 5' primer. Each TCR beta cDNA molecule received a unique molecular identifier from a template-switch 5' adaptor carrying 12 random nucleotides. Each sample yielded at least 2.5 million CDR3-containing paired-end reads. First-strand cDNA was synthesized from all RNA with the Mint cDNA synthesis kit, primed by a TRBC-specific oligonucleotide. All cDNA was treated with uracil-DNA glycosylase and then went through a first 18-cycle PCR with the universal primers M1SS and BC2_uni_R. For the original study's pipeline: For normalization, 1 million high-quality reads were randomly selected from each sample, with every read carrying a distinct molecular identifier. Reads sharing molecular identifiers were discarded rather than binned into consensus sequences. CDR3 identification, clonotype clustering and error correction used MiTCR with a Q25 quality threshold and the strictest error-elimination algorithm. A nonparametric unseen species model with Euler transformation was used to estimate a lower bound on total TCR beta diversity. The raw public data were reprocessed by TCRdb itself: fastp quality trimming at Q25, MiXCR clonotype calling, in-frame beta chains only. Rows are unified per CDR3 protein, each entry keeping the most common DNA and genes. TCRdb, rather than the study authors, made the V and J calls. The sample table records around 800,000 distinct CDR3 sequences; about 26% of these occur just once. The ten most abundant clones make up around 3% of the sample.

This same sample was also taken into another study, of T cells of mothers and their children. The second investigation adds: Donors were nine systemically healthy Caucasian individuals: three mothers and their six children. cDNA synthesis consumed the entire amount of extracted RNA, loaded at around 1.5 ug RNA in each 15 ul reaction. In the second PCR, the M1S primer added sample barcodes and 2-4 random nucleotides. Each mother yielded over 8.5 million TCR beta CDR3 reads and each child 2.5 million to 3 million reads. Thymic selection shapes the output of TCR recombination in a similar way in related and unrelated pairs, and inherited differences have a minor effect. Normalized repertoire overlap in related mother-child pairs was always slightly higher than in unrelated mother-child pairs, but the difference was never significant. No persistent microchimeric T cell clones were detected, at a sensitivity of 90 to 100 clones per million clonotypes. The study used deep NGS to compare TCR beta repertoires of mothers and children, seeking features distinguishing related mother-child pairs from unrelated individuals. Mothers averaged roughly 40 +/- 4 years of age and children averaged about 10 +/- 4 years. After adapters were ligated using NEBNext reagents, the libraries underwent 100+100 nt paired-end sequencing on an Illumina HiSeq 2000. To prevent cross-contamination, the mother and child libraries were prepared one month apart and sequenced in separate runs. For each donor, somewhere between 500,000 and 2,000,000 distinct TCR beta clonotypes were identified. Naive TCR beta clonotypes were estimated from low-frequency clonotypes matched to each donor's FACS-determined naive share, without sorting.

The TCR originated in a boy between 10 and 17 years old in good health. This receptor chain uses TRBV6-6 and TRBJ2-2, and 13 bases in between align with TRBD2. What was sequenced was blood. The sequenced DNA is TGTGCCAGCAGTTACGGGACTAGCGGGGCGGGGGAGCTGTTTTTT. Its coded protein is CASSYGTSGAGELFF.